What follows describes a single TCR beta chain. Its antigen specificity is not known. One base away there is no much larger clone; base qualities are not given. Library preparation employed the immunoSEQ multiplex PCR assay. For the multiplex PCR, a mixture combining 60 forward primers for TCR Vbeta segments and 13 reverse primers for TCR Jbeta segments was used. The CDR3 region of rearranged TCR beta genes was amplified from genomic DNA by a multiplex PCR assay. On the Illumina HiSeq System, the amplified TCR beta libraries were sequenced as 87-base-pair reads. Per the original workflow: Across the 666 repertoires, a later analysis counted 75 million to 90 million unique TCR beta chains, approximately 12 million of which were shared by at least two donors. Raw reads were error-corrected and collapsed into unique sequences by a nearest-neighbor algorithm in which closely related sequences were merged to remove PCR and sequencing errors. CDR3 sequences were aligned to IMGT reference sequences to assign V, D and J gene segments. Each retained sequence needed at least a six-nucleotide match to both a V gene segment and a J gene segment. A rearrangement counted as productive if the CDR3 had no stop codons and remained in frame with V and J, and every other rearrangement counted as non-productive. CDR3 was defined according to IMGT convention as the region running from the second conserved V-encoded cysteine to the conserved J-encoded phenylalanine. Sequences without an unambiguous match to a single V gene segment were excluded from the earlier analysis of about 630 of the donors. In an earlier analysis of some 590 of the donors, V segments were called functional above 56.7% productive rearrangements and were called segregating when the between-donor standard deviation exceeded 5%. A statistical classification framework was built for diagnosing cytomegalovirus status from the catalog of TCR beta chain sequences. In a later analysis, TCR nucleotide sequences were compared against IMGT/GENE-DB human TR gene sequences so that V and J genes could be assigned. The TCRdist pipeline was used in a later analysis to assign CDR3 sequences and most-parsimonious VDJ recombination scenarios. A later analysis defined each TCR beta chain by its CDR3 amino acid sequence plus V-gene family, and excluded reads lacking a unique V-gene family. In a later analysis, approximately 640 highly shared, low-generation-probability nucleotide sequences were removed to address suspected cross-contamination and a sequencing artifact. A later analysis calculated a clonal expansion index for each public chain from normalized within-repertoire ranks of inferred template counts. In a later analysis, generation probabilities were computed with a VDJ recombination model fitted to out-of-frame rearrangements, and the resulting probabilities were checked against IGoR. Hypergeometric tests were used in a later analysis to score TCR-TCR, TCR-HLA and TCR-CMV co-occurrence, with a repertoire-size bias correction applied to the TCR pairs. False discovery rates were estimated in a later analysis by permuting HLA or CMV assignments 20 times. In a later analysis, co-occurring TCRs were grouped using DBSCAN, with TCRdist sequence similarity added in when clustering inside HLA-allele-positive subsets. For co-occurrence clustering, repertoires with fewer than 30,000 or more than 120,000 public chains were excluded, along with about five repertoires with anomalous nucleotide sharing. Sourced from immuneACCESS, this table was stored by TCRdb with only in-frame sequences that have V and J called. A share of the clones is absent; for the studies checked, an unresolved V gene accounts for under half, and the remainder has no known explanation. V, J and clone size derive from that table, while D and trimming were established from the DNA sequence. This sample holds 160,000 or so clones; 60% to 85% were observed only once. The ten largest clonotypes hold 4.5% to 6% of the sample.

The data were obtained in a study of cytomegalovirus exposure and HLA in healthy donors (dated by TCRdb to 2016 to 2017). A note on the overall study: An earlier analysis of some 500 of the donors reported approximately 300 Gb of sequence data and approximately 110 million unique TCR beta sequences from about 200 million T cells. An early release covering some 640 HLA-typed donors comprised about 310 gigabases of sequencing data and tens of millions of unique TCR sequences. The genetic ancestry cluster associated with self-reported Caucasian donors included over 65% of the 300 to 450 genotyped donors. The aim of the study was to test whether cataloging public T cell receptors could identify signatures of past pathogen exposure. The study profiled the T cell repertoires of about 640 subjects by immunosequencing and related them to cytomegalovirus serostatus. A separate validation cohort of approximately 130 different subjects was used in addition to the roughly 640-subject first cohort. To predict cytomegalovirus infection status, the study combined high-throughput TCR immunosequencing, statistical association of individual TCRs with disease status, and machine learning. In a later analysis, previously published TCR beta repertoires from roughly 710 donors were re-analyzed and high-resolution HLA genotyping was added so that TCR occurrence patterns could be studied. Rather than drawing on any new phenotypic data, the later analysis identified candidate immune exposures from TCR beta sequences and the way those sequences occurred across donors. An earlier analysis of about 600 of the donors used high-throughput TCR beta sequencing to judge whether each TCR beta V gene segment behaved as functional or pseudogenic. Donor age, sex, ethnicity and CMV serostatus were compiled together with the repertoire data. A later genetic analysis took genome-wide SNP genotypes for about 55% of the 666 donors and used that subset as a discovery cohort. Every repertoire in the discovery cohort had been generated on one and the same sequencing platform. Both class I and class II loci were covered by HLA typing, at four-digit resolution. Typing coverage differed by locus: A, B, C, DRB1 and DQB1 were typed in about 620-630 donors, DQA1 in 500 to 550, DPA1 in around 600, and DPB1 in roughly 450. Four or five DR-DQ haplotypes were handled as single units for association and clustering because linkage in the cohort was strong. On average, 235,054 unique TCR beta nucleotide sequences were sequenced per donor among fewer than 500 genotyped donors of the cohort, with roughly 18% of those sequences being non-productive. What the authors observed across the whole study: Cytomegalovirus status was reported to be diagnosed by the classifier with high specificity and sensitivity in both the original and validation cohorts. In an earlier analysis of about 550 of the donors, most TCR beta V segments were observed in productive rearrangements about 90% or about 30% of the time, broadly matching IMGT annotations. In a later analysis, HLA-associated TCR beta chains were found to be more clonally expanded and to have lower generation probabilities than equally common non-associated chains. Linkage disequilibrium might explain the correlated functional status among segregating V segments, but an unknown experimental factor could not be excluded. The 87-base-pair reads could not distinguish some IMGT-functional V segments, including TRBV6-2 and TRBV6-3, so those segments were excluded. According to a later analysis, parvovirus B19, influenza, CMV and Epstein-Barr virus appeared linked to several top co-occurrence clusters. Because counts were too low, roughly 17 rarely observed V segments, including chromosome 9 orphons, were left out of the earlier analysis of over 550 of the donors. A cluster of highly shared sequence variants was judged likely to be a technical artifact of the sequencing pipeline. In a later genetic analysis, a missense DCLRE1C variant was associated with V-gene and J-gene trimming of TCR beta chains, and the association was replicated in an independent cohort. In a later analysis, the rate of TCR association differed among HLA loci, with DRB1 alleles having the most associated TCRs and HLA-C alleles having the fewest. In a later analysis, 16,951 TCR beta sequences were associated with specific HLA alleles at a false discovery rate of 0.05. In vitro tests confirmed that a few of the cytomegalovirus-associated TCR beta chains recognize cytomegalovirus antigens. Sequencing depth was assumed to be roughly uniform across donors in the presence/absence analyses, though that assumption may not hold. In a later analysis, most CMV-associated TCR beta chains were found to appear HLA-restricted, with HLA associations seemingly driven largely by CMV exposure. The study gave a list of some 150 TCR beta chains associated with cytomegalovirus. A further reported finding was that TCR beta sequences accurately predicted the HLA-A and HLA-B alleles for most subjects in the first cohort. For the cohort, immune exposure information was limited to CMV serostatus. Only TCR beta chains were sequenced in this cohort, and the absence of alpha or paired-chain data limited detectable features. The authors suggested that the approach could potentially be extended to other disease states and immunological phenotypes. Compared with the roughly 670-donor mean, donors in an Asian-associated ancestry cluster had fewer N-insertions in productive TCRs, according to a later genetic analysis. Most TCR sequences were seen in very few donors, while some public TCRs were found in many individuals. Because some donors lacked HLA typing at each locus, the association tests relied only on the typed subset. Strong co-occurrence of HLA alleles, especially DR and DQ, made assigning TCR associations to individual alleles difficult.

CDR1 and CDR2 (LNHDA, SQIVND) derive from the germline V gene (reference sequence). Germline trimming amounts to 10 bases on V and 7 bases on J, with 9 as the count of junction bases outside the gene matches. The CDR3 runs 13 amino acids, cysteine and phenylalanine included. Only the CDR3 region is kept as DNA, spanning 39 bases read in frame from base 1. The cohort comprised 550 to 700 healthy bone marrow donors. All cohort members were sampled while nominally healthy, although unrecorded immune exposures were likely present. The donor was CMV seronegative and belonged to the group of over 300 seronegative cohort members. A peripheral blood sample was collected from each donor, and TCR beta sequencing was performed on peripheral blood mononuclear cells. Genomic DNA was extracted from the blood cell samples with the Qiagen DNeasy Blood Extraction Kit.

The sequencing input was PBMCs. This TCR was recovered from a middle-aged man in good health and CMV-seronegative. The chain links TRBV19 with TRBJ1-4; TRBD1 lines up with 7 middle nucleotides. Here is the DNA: TGTGCCACGAACGAGGGGGCGGGTGAAAAACTGTTTTTT. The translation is CATNEGAGEKLFF.